The 24 T cell receptor beta chains below all came from one sample that was sequenced in a study of cytomegalovirus exposure and HLA in healthy donors. Assay: immunoSEQ multiplex PCR; the TCRdb copy retains only in-frame clones and omits some. The sample contains 200,000 to 300,000 clones, about 86% of which appear only once. Sequencing input: PBMCs. Every receptor here comes from a woman in her 30s in good health and CMV-seropositive.

This chain joins TRBV27 and TRBJ1-4; D is uncertain. V was pared by 2 bases and J by 0 bases, with 7 bases between. The CDR3 spans 15 residues. Germline lookup yields CDR1 MNHEY and CDR2 SMNVEV (reference sequence). The CDR3 nucleotides read TGTGCCAGCAGTTTAGGGCCTGCAACTAATGAAAAACTGTTTTTT. It translates to CASSLGPATNEKLFF. Together with reference TRBV27 and TRBJ1-4, the CDR3 gives the full variable domain: EAQVTQNPRYLITVTGKKLTVTCSQNMNHEYMSWYRQDPGLGLRQIYYSMNVEVTDKGDVPEGYKVSRKEKRNFPLILESPSPNQTSLYFCASSLGPATNEKLFFGSGTQLSVL.

This chain connects TRBV5-1 to TRBJ2-3, with no clear D. V was trimmed by 0 bases and J by 6 bases, leaving 2 bases between them. In germline, CDR1 is SGHRS, CDR2 YFSETQ. CDR3 size: 11 residues. Written as DNA, the CDR3 is TGCGCCAGCAGCTTGGCGGATACGCAGTATTTT. Translation: CASSLADTQYF.

The rearrangement links TRBV28 to TRBJ2-7; 9 nucleotides line up with TRBD2. The germline V gene encodes CDR1 MDHEN and CDR2 SYDVKM. The CDR3 runs 15 residues. The ends lost 6 bases at V and 1 base at J; junction bases unmatched: 7. The CDR3: CASRVAGVPSYEQYF. The CDR3 nucleotides read TGTGCCAGCAGGGTAGCGGGAGTGCCGTCCTACGAGCAGTACTTC.

This clone came up a few times. J is TRBJ2-5 and V is TRBV6-5; 8 bases align to TRBD2. The V gene end was trimmed by 5 bases and the J gene end by 7 bases; junction bases not matched to a gene: 6. CDR3 size: 13 residues. Germline loops: CDR1 MNHEY, CDR2 SVGAGI. The CDR3 DNA sequence: TGTGCCAGCAGTCCCCGACGGGAGGGGACCCAGTACTTC. Its protein product is CASSPRREGTQYF.

The CDR3 is CASRPGTSLEQFF. CDR3 DNA: TGCGCCAGCAGGCCCGGGACTAGTCTTGAGCAGTTCTTC. V usage is TRBV10-2 and J usage is TRBJ2-1, with 8 bases aligning to TRBD2. The CDR3 is made up of 13 amino acids. The germline V gene has CDR1 WSHSY and CDR2 SAAADI. V trimming: 6 bases; J trimming: 9 bases; junction bases outside the gene matches: 7.

The chain carries TRBV15 and TRBJ2-1; 7 bases are a match to TRBD2. The V and J ends lost 0 bases and 0 bases, in that order; junction bases with no gene match: 8. CDR1 LNHNV and CDR2 YYDKDF come from the germline V gene (reference sequence). This CDR3 spans 18 amino acids. The CDR3 DNA is TGTGCCACCAGCAGAGATTGGACTAGGCCCGTCTCCTACAATGAGCAGTTCTTC. This encodes CATSRDWTRPVSYNEQFF.

The chain employs TRBV12-5 and TRBJ2-1; D unclear. The length of the CDR3 is 15 residues. With 3 bases removed from V and 1 base from J, the gap between germline ends came to 10 bases. Germline values: CDR1 LGHNT, CDR2 FRNRAP. CDR3 nucleotides: TGTGCTAGTGGTTTAGGATCCGGGTCCTACAATGAGCAGTTCTTC. Amino acid sequence: CASGLGSGSYNEQFF.

This clone was detected only once. V is TRBV7-6 and J is TRBJ2-5; possibly TRBD1 for D (5 bases). Trimming pared 4 bases from V and 5 bases from J, leaving 14 bases between. CDR1 is SGHVS, CDR2 FNYEAQ, per germline. The CDR3 length is 14 residues. The CDR3 nucleotides are TGTGCCAGCAGCTCCTCCAGGGCCGCCGAGACCCAGTACTTC. It yields the protein CASSSSRAAETQYF.

This clone came up a few times. The gene calls are TRBV5-1 and TRBJ2-7; 9 nucleotides match TRBD2. V shed 4 bases, J shed 4 bases, and the junction held 6 bases outside the gene matches. The CDR3 loop spans 14 amino acids. Germline values: CDR1 SGHRS, CDR2 YFSETQ. The CDR3 protein is CASSAVAGVYEQYF. CDR3 sequence (DNA): TGCGCCAGCAGCGCGGTAGCGGGAGTGTACGAGCAGTACTTC.

In regard to this clone: Other DNA variants within this sample encode the same CDR3. V and J are TRBV20-1 and TRBJ2-5; D not resolved. The CDR3 is made up of 11 amino acids. Germline loops: CDR1 DFQATT, CDR2 SNEGSKA (reference sequence). Trimming cost V 3 bases and J 5 bases, with 7 bases left between them. The CDR3 coding sequence is TGCAGTGCTAGTCCCGAGGAGACCCAGTACTTC. Translated, it gives CSASPEETQYF.

The genes are TRBV27 and TRBJ2-4; 7 bases are shared with TRBD1. CDR1 MNHEY and CDR2 SMNVEV come from the germline V gene (reference sequence). The trim removed 5 bases at V and 6 bases at J, leaving 4 bases unmatched. The CDR3 contains 13 residues. CDR3 in DNA: TGTGCCAGCAGTACCCGACAGGGAAACATTCAGTACTTC. It yields the protein CASSTRQGNIQYF.

The V gene is TRBV20-1, the J gene TRBJ1-1; D is undetermined. The V and J ends lost 3 bases and 3 bases respectively, with 5 bases between them. Germline CDR1 reads DFQATT; CDR2 reads SNEGSKA (reference sequence). The CDR3 extends over 11 amino acids. CDR3 coding DNA: TGCAGTGCTAGGCGCGACACTGAAGCTTTCTTT. This encodes CSARRDTEAFF.

The gene calls are TRBV6-1 and TRBJ2-2, with unresolved D. Trimming left V 7 bases short and J 2 bases short, with 2 bases between. Germline V lookup: CDR1 MNHNS, CDR2 SASEGT. CDR3 length equals 11 residues. CDR3 coding DNA: TGTGCCAGCACTAACACCGGGGAGCTGTTTTTT. It is translated as CASTNTGELFF.

This clone was detected a few times. The chain employs TRBV6-1 and TRBJ2-3, with a weak D call TRBD1 (6 bases). The germline gives CDR1 MNHNS, CDR2 SASEGT. V dropped 6 bases and J dropped 2 bases, with 12 bases sitting between them. The CDR3 runs to 14 residues. CDR3 nucleotide sequence: TGTGCCAGCAGACAGGGTTTCGACACAGATACGCAGTATTTT. Protein product: CASRQGFDTDTQYF.

This clone came up once. The rearrangement uses TRBV5-1 and TRBJ1-1; no reliable D call. V was shortened by 3 bases and J by 0 bases, with 6 bases between the two germline ends. This CDR3 has 13 residues. CDR1 is SGHRS and CDR2 is YFSETQ in the germline V gene. The CDR3 DNA is TGCGCCAGCAGCTCCACAGTGAACACTGAAGCTTTCTTT. Residues: CASSSTVNTEAFF. The complete variable domain, with remaining parts taken from reference TRBV5-1 and TRBJ1-1, reads KAGVTQTPRYLIKTRGQQVTLSCSPISGHRSVSWYQQTPGQGLQFLFEYFSETQRNKGNFPGRFSGRQFSNSRSEMNVSTLELGDSALYLCASSSTVNTEAFFGQGTRLTVV.

This chain uses TRBV29-1 with TRBJ1-1; D is undetermined. This CDR3 is built from 12 residues. Trimming took 8 bases from V and 7 from J, leaving 17 bases between them. Germline loops: CDR1 SQVTM, CDR2 ANQGSEA. The CDR3 sequence: CSYRGQKIEAFF. CDR3 sequence (DNA): TGCAGCTATCGAGGGCAGAAGATTGAAGCTTTCTTT.

The V and J genes are TRBV20-1 and TRBJ2-5; D unclear. The germline CDR1 and CDR2 sequences are DFQATT and SNEGSKA (reference sequence). The CDR3 runs to 10 residues. CDR3 loop: CSLDLRTQYF. In nucleotides, the CDR3 is TGCAGCCTAGATTTGCGGACCCAGTACTTC.

The V and J genes are TRBV19 and TRBJ1-2, with 11 positions matching TRBD1. CDR1 LNHDA and CDR2 SQIVND come from the germline V gene (reference sequence). CDR3 length: 12 amino acids. DNA of the CDR3: TGTGCTTCACGGACAGGGGGCATTGGCTACACCTTC. The encoded protein is CASRTGGIGYTF.

The chain uses TRBV18 and TRBJ2-3; no reliable D call. V lost 3 bases, J lost 9 bases, and 16 bases lay in between. This CDR3 has 14 amino acids. Germline CDR1 and CDR2: KGHSH and LQKENI. The CDR3 nucleotides are TGTGCCAGCTCACCTTTGTTAGCAGCCCCCACGCAGTATTTT. It specifies CASSPLLAAPTQYF.

In DNA, the CDR3 is TGTGCCAGCAGCCAAAAAACTAGCGGGAGGGCCGGCGAGCAGTACTTC. Translated: CASSQKTSGRAGEQYF. The V and J genes are TRBV4-2 and TRBJ2-7, with 13 bases that match TRBD2. In germline, CDR1 is LGHNA, CDR2 YNFKEQ. V shed 2 bases and J 6 bases; nucleotides not matched to a gene: 7. The CDR3 length is 16 residues.

CDR3 DNA: TGCAGCGTTGGGCGGCGGGAGGGAAACACCGGGGAGCTGTTTTTT. It translates to CSVGRREGNTGELFF. The chain carries TRBV29-1 and TRBJ2-2; 9 bases line up with TRBD2. Trimming cost V 4 bases and J 2 bases; bases outside gene matches: 5. The CDR3 extends over 15 amino acids. Germline CDR1 SQVTM, CDR2 ANQGSEA.

This sequence joins TRBV7-8 and TRBJ1-5; 10 positions match TRBD1. The CDR3 length is 16 residues. Germline V gives CDR1 SGHVS, CDR2 FQNEAQ. The V segment lost 4 bases and the J segment 7 bases; nucleotides outside the gene matches: 10. The CDR3 nucleotides are TGTGCCAGCAGCTCCCGGGACAGGGGCTTCGGGCAGCCCCAGCATTTT. This translates into CASSSRDRGFGQPQHF.

The chain uses TRBV27 and TRBJ2-7, with TRBD1 identical over 7 bases. This CDR3 is 13 amino acids long. Germline-derived CDR1 and CDR2 are MNHEY and SMNVEV (reference sequence). V lost 4 bases to trimming and J lost 5 bases; unmatched junction nucleotides: 5. The chain's CDR3 is CASSYATGHEQYF. The CDR3 DNA sequence: TGTGCCAGCAGTTATGCGACAGGGCACGAGCAGTACTTC.

Only one count was recorded for this clone. The chain links TRBV7-8 to TRBJ2-7, with 8 positions matching TRBD2. Germline loops: CDR1 SGHVS, CDR2 FQNEAQ. Losses at the gene ends were 7 bases for V and 1 base for J; bases not matched to a gene: 6. The CDR3 is made up of 14 amino acids. The CDR3 sequence is CASIHIAGSYEQYF. CDR3 bases: TGTGCCAGCATCCACATAGCGGGGTCCTACGAGCAGTACTTC.